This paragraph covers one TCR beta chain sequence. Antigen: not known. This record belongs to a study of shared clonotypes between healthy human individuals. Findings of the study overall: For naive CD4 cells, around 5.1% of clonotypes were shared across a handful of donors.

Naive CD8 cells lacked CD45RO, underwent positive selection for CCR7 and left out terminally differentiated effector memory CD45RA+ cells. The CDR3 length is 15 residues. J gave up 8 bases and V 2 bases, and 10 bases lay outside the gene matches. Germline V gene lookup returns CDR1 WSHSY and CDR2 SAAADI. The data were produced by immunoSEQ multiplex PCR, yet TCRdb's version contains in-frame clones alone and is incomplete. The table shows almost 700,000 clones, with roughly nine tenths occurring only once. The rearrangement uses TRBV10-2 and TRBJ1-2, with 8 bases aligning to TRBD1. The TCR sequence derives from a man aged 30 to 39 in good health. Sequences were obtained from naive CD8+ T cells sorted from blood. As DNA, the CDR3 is TGCGCCAGCAGTGAGGGAGGACAGGGTCTACTCGGCTACACCTTC. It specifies CASSEGGQGLLGYTF.